This T cell receptor (beta chain) emerged from a study of CD8 T cells in Susac syndrome. Roughly 0.45 to 1 ug RNA was reverse transcribed with random hexamers. With immunoSEQ multiplex PCR, TCR beta CDR3 was amplified across 54 Vbeta and 13 Jbeta. TCRdb processed the immunoSEQ multiplex PCR reads anew with MiXCR; each CDR3 protein has one entry. Seen here are about 120,000 distinct CDR3 sequences, roughly 92% observed once, and the top ten hold 0.095% to 0.1%. The CDR3 is made up of 13 amino acids. Germline values: CDR1 DFQATT, CDR2 SNEGSKA (reference sequence). The chain couples TRBV20-1 to TRBJ2-7; 11 positions match TRBD2. This sequence originates from a human donor in good health. The sequenced sample consisted of CD4+ T cells from PBMCs. The CDR3, as DNA: TGCAGCGGGGGGGGACTAGCGGACTACGAGCAGTACTTC. Its translation: CSGGGLADYEQYF.